The rows below give T cell receptor beta chains drawn from one sample of a study of shared clonotypes between healthy human individuals. Measured with immunoSEQ multiplex PCR; TCRdb has only the in-frame clones, and not every one. This sample has 2,500,000 or so clones, with around 94% found just once. The sequenced material came from naive CD4+ T cells sorted from blood. All receptors come from a man aged 18 to 30 in good health. Each CDR3 is given with its conserved first and last residue. D genes are given only for firm matches. Only some rows state a clone size, as once, few, many or a class for expanded clones.

D	length	V	size	J	CDR3	DNA
TRBD1	13	TRBV7-2	-	TRBJ1-1	CASSPRQGAEAFF	TGTGCCAGCAGCCCCAGACAGGGTGCTGAAGCTTTCTTT
-	13	TRBV6-1	-	TRBJ2-7	CASRPASSYEQYF	TGTGCCAGCAGACCGGCCTCTTCCTACGAGCAGTACTTC
TRBD1	12	TRBV29-1	-	TRBJ2-7	CSAGQGGRHQYF	TGCAGCGCCGGACAGGGAGGACGACATCAGTACTTC
-	13	TRBV2	few	TRBJ1-2	CASSVGGDYGYTF	TGTGCCAGCAGTGTGGGGGGCGACTATGGCTACACCTTC
TRBD1	13	TRBV6-1	once	TRBJ1-6	CATQGVYNSPLHF	TGTGCCACCCAGGGGGTGTATAATTCACCCCTCCACTTT
-	12	TRBV5-1	-	TRBJ2-7	CASSLGVYEQYF	TGCGCCAGCAGCTTAGGGGTTTACGAGCAGTACTTC
TRBD1	16	TRBV28	-	TRBJ1-2	CASSLGTGRSNYGYTF	TGTGCCAGCAGTTTGGGGACAGGTAGATCTAACTATGGCTACACCTTC
-	16	TRBV6-6	-	TRBJ1-3	CASSKASANSGNTIYF	TGTGCCAGCAGCAAGGCGTCAGCCAACTCTGGAAACACCATATATTTT
-	14	TRBV9	few	TRBJ1-1	CASSVDPRNTEAFF	TGTGCCAGCAGCGTAGACCCCAGGAACACTGAAGCTTTCTTT
-	14	TRBV6-1	-	TRBJ1-2	CASSVNPRVRGYTF	TGTGCCAGCAGTGTTAACCCCCGGGTGAGAGGCTACACCTTC
TRBD1	17	TRBV6-1	-	TRBJ1-1	CASSEAAGGRGNTEAFF	TGTGCCAGCAGTGAAGCGGCAGGGGGGAGAGGGAACACTGAAGCTTTCTTT
TRBD1	15	TRBV5-4	-	TRBJ2-7	CASAPGGSTVYEQYF	TGTGCCAGCGCACCAGGGGGCTCTACTGTCTACGAGCAGTACTTC
-	14	TRBV7-2	-	TRBJ1-3	CASSSDGLGNTIYF	TGTGCCAGCAGCTCGGACGGACTCGGAAACACCATATATTTT
-	14	TRBV18	-	TRBJ2-7	CASSPDGGLYEQYF	TGTGCCAGCTCACCGGATGGGGGGCTCTACGAGCAGTACTTC
-	13	TRBV5-1	-	TRBJ1-5	CASSFDINQPQHF	TGCGCCAGCAGCTTCGACATTAATCAGCCCCAGCATTTT
TRBD2	15	TRBV28	-	TRBJ2-3	CASSFSGGPGDTQYF	TGTGCCAGCAGTTTTAGCGGGGGGCCCGGAGATACGCAGTATTTT
-	16	TRBV5-4	-	TRBJ1-4	CASSLGTTGVGEKLFF	TGTGCCAGCAGCTTAGGGACGACGGGGGTAGGTGAAAAACTGTTTTTT
TRBD1	16	TRBV5-5	-	TRBJ2-7	CASSPDTGGNYYEQYF	TGTGCCAGCAGTCCGGATACAGGGGGCAATTACTACGAGCAGTACTTC
TRBD1	14	TRBV18	once	TRBJ1-2	CASSPVLSGGDYTF	TGTGCCAGCTCACCGGTCCTTTCAGGGGGTGACTACACCTTC
-	12	TRBV5-1	few	TRBJ2-5	CASSLEGETQYF	TGCGCCAGCAGCTTGGAGGGAGAGACCCAGTACTTC
-	15	TRBV11-2	-	TRBJ2-3	CASSLEAQVTDTQYF	TGTGCCAGCAGCTTAGAGGCCCAGGTCACAGATACGCAGTATTTT
TRBD2	16	TRBV19	-	TRBJ2-1	CASSGGSGFFYNEQFF	TGTGCCAGTAGTGGCGGGAGCGGTTTTTTCTACAATGAGCAGTTCTTC
-	14	TRBV6-6	-	TRBJ1-4	CASSYYEGTVELFF	TGTGCCAGCAGTTACTACGAGGGGACGGTGGAACTGTTTTTT
-	16	TRBV7-2	-	TRBJ2-3	CASSLLGPVGSDTQYF	TGTGCCAGCAGCTTATTGGGCCCTGTAGGGTCAGATACGCAGTATTTT
TRBD1	15	TRBV10-2	-	TRBJ1-1	CASIGQELFDTEAFF	TGCGCCAGCATCGGACAGGAACTATTCGACACTGAAGCTTTCTTT
-	11	TRBV29-1	-	TRBJ2-5	CSVWLGETQYF	TGCAGCGTGTGGCTCGGGGAGACCCAGTACTTC
-	15	TRBV18	-	TRBJ2-6	CASSPSEAGANVLTF	TGTGCCAGCTCACCATCGGAGGCTGGGGCCAACGTCCTGACTTTC
TRBD1	18	TRBV4-1	-	TRBJ1-4	CASSQDPIRQGAGEKLFF	TGCGCCAGCAGCCAAGACCCCATTAGACAGGGGGCCGGTGAAAAACTGTTTTTT
TRBD1	12	TRBV6-5	-	TRBJ2-1	CASRTGYNEQFF	TGTGCCAGCAGGACAGGGTACAATGAGCAGTTCTTC
-	14	TRBV4-1	-	TRBJ2-7	CASSHSLVAYEQYF	TGCGCCAGCAGCCACTCGTTGGTCGCCTACGAGCAGTACTTC
-	14	TRBV2	-	TRBJ2-3	CASRVGQSTDTQYF	TGTGCCAGCAGGGTAGGGCAGAGCACAGATACGCAGTATTTT
-	13	TRBV5-1	-	TRBJ1-6	CASSLSENSPLHF	TGCGCCAGCAGCTTGTCCGAGAATTCACCCCTCCACTTT
TRBD2	15	TRBV6-5	-	TRBJ2-7	CASSYRMGLAYEQYF	TGTGCCAGCAGTTATCGGATGGGACTAGCGTACGAGCAGTACTTC
-	15	TRBV5-1	-	TRBJ2-2	CASSLEGPNTGELFF	TGCGCCAGCAGCTTAGAGGGTCCTAACACCGGGGAGCTGTTTTTT
TRBD1	14	TRBV6-5	-	TRBJ1-2	CASSSGTGGSTYTF	TGTGCCAGCAGTTCCGGGACAGGGGGGTCCACCTACACCTTC
-	16	TRBV7-2	-	TRBJ2-7	CASSLTWAGQMSEQYF	TGTGCCAGCAGCCTAACGTGGGCAGGGCAAATGAGCGAGCAGTACTTC
TRBD2	13	TRBV28	-	TRBJ2-5	CASTTSGPETQYF	TGTGCCAGCACGACTAGCGGGCCGGAAACCCAGTACTTC
-	11	TRBV6-5	-	TRBJ1-1	CASSRDTEAFF	TGTGCCAGCAGTAGGGACACTGAAGCTTTCTTT
-	15	TRBV15	-	TRBJ2-7	CATSRDLAGTYEQYF	TGTGCCACCAGCAGAGATTTGGCGGGGACCTACGAGCAGTACTTC
-	15	TRBV10-2	-	TRBJ2-7	CASSEGAWVNYEQYF	TGCGCCAGCAGTGAGGGGGCATGGGTGAACTACGAGCAGTACTTC
-	13	TRBV11-1	-	TRBJ1-1	CASSSTINTEAFF	TGTGCCAGCAGCTCAACGATAAACACTGAAGCTTTCTTT
-	14	TRBV5-6	-	TRBJ2-5	CASSLRAATGTQYF	TGTGCCAGCAGTCTCCGGGCGGCTACGGGGACCCAGTACTTC
-	14	TRBV5-1	few	TRBJ1-1	CASSLDTLNTEAFF	TGCGCCAGCAGCTTGGACACCTTGAACACTGAAGCTTTCTTT
TRBD1	15	TRBV29-1	-	TRBJ2-2	CSVTRAGGAGGELFF	TGCAGCGTGACCAGGGCAGGGGGCGCGGGCGGGGAGCTGTTTTTT
-	12	TRBV29-1	-	TRBJ1-2	CSVGSGNYGYTF	TGCAGCGTTGGCTCTGGCAACTATGGCTACACCTTC
TRBD2	13	TRBV27	-	TRBJ2-2	CASSGGATGELFF	TGTGCCAGCAGCGGGGGGGCCACCGGGGAGCTGTTTTTT
-	11	TRBV20-1	-	TRBJ2-7	CSASGGYEQYF	TGCAGTGCCTCAGGTGGCTACGAGCAGTACTTC
TRBD1	15	TRBV6-5	-	TRBJ2-1	CASSSDRATYNEQFF	TGTGCCAGCAGTTCCGACAGGGCAACCTACAATGAGCAGTTCTTC
TRBD1	13	TRBV10-3	-	TRBJ2-7	CAISRDRGTEQYF	TGTGCCATCAGTAGGGACAGGGGGACCGAGCAGTACTTC
TRBD1	12	TRBV19	-	TRBJ1-1	CATSPGQAEAFF	TGTGCCACAAGTCCGGGACAGGCTGAAGCTTTCTTT